This TCR beta chain stems from a study of blood T cell repertoires in COVID-19. Methods used by the authors: How many nucleated cells were present was estimated from reference gene primer amplification. TCRdb's copy holds only in-frame clones and misses some; the assay was immunoSEQ multiplex PCR. V and J calls plus clone size are reproduced from that table; the DNA served to infer D and trimming. The table records some 130,000 clones, 81% of them present only once. From germline, CDR1 is SGHNT and CDR2 YYREEE (reference sequence). V was clipped by 0 bases and J by 4 bases; unmatched bases: 3. The CDR3 is 14 residues long.

The TCR comes from a woman aged 55-70 years with active or convalescent COVID-19. Sequenced input: peripheral blood. The gene calls are TRBV5-4 and TRBJ1-1; the match to TRBD1 covers 7 bases. CDR3 protein: CASSLDRGPTEAFF. The CDR3 DNA reads as TGTGCCAGCAGCTTGGACAGGGGCCCCACTGAAGCTTTCTTT.